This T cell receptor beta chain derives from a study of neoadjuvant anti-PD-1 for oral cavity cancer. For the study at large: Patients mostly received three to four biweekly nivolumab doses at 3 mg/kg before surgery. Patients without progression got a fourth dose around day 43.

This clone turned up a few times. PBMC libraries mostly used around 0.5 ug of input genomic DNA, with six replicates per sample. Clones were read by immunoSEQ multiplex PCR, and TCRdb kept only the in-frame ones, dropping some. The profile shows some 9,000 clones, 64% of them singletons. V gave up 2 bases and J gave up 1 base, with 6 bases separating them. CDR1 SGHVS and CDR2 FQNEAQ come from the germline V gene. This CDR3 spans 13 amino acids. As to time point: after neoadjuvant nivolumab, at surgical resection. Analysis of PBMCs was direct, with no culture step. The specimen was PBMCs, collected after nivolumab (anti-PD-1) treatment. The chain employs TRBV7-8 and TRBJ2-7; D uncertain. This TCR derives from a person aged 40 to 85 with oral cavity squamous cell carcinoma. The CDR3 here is CASSLIRSYEQYF. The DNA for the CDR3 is TGTGCCAGCAGCTTAATCAGATCCTACGAGCAGTACTTC.